This TCR beta chain derives from a study of shared clonotypes between healthy human individuals. Profiling relied on immunoSEQ multiplex PCR, and the TCRdb table lists in-frame clones only, not all of them. The sample carries 2 million to 2.5 million clones, 85% to 95% recorded once. Per the germline V gene, CDR1 is SNHLY and CDR2 is FYNNEI. V shed 5 bases and J shed 8 bases, with 15 bases lying between them. This CDR3 comprises 13 residues. The split of CD4+ cells yielded CD45RA+ naive and CD45RA-negative memory subsets. V usage is TRBV2 and J usage is TRBJ1-2; unclear D gene. The material sequenced was naive CD4+ T cells sorted from blood. Noted subset: CD45RA+ positively selected. The source of this sequence is a man aged 18-30 years in good health. The CDR3 region is CASSRTENHGYTF. In nucleotides, the CDR3 is TGTGCCAGCAGTCGGACCGAAAACCACGGCTACACCTTC.